This T cell receptor (beta chain) was sequenced for a study of cytomegalovirus exposure and HLA in healthy donors. The study's findings and limits: In a later analysis, at a false discovery rate of 0.05, some 17,000 TCR beta sequences were associated with HLA alleles. Some public TCRs appeared in many individuals, while most sequences were rare. The authors enumerated around 150 TCR beta chains as linked to cytomegalovirus. One variant, a missense change in DCLRE1C, was linked in a later analysis to TCR beta V- and J-gene trimming.

To note about this clone: Its specificity is unknown.

A multiplex PCR was run with 60 Vbeta primers and 13 Jbeta primers. The assay was immunoSEQ multiplex PCR, and TCRdb's table has in-frame clones only and misses some. Here the sample spans approximately 110,000 clones, 65% to 80% being singletons. This CDR3 has 15 amino acids. V shed 4 bases, J shed 5 bases, and the junction held 1 base outside the gene matches. Germline V lookup: CDR1 ENHRY, CDR2 SYGVKD. The sequence was collected from a human donor in good health. The rearrangement uses TRBV10-3 and TRBJ2-3; 15 bases are shared with TRBD2. Sequenced sample: PBMCs. CDR3: CAISGGLAGGDTQYF. The CDR3, as DNA: TGTGCCATCAGTGGGGGACTAGCGGGAGGAGATACGCAGTATTTT.